The entry below gives a single T cell receptor (beta chain) sequence along with its context. What it binds is unknown. Researchers ran the PCR with 60 Vbeta and 13 Jbeta primers. The data were produced by immunoSEQ multiplex PCR, yet TCRdb's version contains in-frame clones alone and is incomplete. The data show about 160,000 clones, with roughly 80% seen just once and 2% to 2.5% held by the top ten. This entry is derived from a study of cytomegalovirus exposure and HLA in healthy donors. Germline V lookup: CDR1 SGHRS, CDR2 YFSETQ. The CDR3 covers 17 residues. Trimming took 2 bases from V and 0 from J, leaving 15 bases between them. Findings of the study overall: Most sequenced TCRs were rare (though some public TCRs occurred in many donors).

The rearrangement links TRBV5-1 to TRBJ2-1, with D perhaps TRBD2 (6 bases). This receptor was obtained from a man between 45 and 60 years old in good health and CMV-seropositive. Specimen: PBMCs. The CDR3 loop is CASSFPPGGTSYNEQFF. DNA for the CDR3: TGCGCCAGCAGCTTCCCCCCCGGGGGAACCTCCTACAATGAGCAGTTCTTC.